This passage covers 14 T cell receptor beta chains from one sample sequenced in a study of spatial heterogeneity in lung cancer. Study outcomes and limitations: Higher tumor mutation counts went along with higher counts of expanded intratumoral alpha and beta TCRs.

These receptors are not linked to any known antigen. TCRdb re-derived calls from the 5' RACE reads in MiXCR, one entry per CDR3 protein. The sample yields under 15,000 distinct CDR3 sequences, 3.2% seen once. Time point specified: sample taken at primary tumor resection. The sequencing here drew on lung tumor tissue, taken at surgery. The receptor source for this set is a male donor with early-stage non-small cell lung cancer.

This clonotype was seen a handful of times. The chain carries TRBV27 and TRBJ2-6; D may correspond to TRBD1 or TRBD2 (5 bases each). The germline CDR1 and CDR2 sequences are MNHEY and SMNVEV (reference sequence). Between the trimmed V and J ends, which lost 3 bases and 4 bases, there was a span of 7 bases. CDR3 length equals 14 residues. For the CDR3, the DNA is TGTGCCAGCAGTTTTCGGGGCGGGGCCAACGTCCTGACTTTC. Protein: CASSFRGGANVLTF.

In its sample, this clonotype is medium-sized. The chain uses TRBV28 and TRBJ1-2; 8 nucleotides match TRBD1. Germline V gene sequence: CDR1 MDHEN, CDR2 SYDVKM. Trimming took 5 bases from V and 4 from J; bases not matched to a gene: 12. The CDR3 runs 16 residues. Here the CDR3 reads CASSASGTGLGYGYTF. The CDR3 region has the DNA TGTGCCAGCAGTGCATCCGGGACAGGCCTTGGCTATGGCTACACCTTC.

This clonotype was detected only a few times. The V and J genes are TRBV6-2 or TRBV6-3 and TRBJ2-3, with 8 bases matching TRBD2. Germline V gene data show CDR1 as MNHEY and CDR2 as SVGEGT. CDR3 length: 18 residues. V lost 4 bases and J lost 6; bases outside the gene matches: 18. The CDR3 bases are TGTGCCAGCAGTTCGGGACTAGGGGCCCTGTTCCCGTTGGATACGCAGTATTTT. This sequence encodes CASSSGLGALFPLDTQYF.

This clonotype was seen at least ten times. J is TRBJ1-6 and V is TRBV6-6, with a possible D match to TRBD1 (5 bases). Germline lookup yields CDR1 MNHNY and CDR2 SVGAGI (reference sequence). Trimming shortened V by 2 bases and J by 7 bases, and 12 bases separated the two germline ends. The CDR3 contains 15 residues. CDR3 sequence: CASSYRDSENSPLHF. The CDR3 nucleotides are TGTGCCAGCAGTTACAGGGACTCGGAGAATTCACCCCTCCACTTT.

This clonotype was seen ten or more times. The chain is built from TRBV5-1 and TRBJ2-3; D not resolved. The CDR3 is made up of 17 amino acids. Germline loops: CDR1 SGHRS, CDR2 YFSETQ. The ends were cut back, 4 bases at V and 0 bases at J, with 18 bases in the middle. As DNA, the CDR3 is TGCGCCAGCAGCCCCAGACACTTTCAAGATAGCACAGATACGCAGTATTTT. The encoded protein is CASSPRHFQDSTDTQYF.

This clonotype has ten or more counts. The chain employs TRBV11-3 and TRBJ2-3, with 8 bases matching TRBD1. From germline, CDR1 is SGHNT and CDR2 YENEEA. Germline trimming cut 2 bases from V and 4 bases from J; bases unmatched to any gene: 5. This CDR3 has 15 amino acids. CDR3 in DNA: TGTGCCAGCAGCTTATGGGGGACAGGATCAGATACGCAGTATTTT. It encodes CASSLWGTGSDTQYF.

This clonotype was observed a handful of times. The V and J genes are TRBV7-6 and TRBJ1-5, with 12 bases fitting TRBD1. This CDR3 region has 15 residues. Germline loops: CDR1 SGHVS, CDR2 FNYEAQ. V was pared by 5 bases and J by 4 bases, with 3 bases of the junction left unmatched. The CDR3 region has the DNA TGTGCCAGCAGCCGGGACAGGGGGCGGAATCAGCCCCAGCATTTT. The encoded protein is CASSRDRGRNQPQHF.

By frequency in the sample, this clonotype is medium-sized. V is TRBV4-1 and J is TRBJ2-7, with D maybe TRBD2 (6 bases). Germline V gene data show CDR1 as MGHRA and CDR2 as YSYEKL. This CDR3 spans 15 amino acids. Deletions cut 0 bases from V and 3 bases from J, with 12 bases between. Here the CDR3 DNA reads TGCGCCAGCAGCCAAGAAATCGGAGGGTTCTACGAGCAGTACTTC. Translated, it gives CASSQEIGGFYEQYF.

This clonotype is termed medium-sized. The chain couples TRBV12-3 or TRBV12-4 to TRBJ2-1, with 9 bases identical to TRBD1. After removal of 6 bases from V and 5 bases from J, the junction contained 2 bases not matched to a gene. The CDR3 is made up of 13 amino acids. CDR3 protein: CASSWTGDNEQFF. For the CDR3, the DNA is TGTGCCAGCAGCTGGACAGGGGACAATGAGCAGTTCTTC.

This clonotype has a count of ten or more. The rearrangement uses TRBV9 and TRBJ2-7, with D hard to call. The CDR3 totals 14 residues. Trimming removed 3 bases from V and 1 base from J, with 11 bases in between. Germline V gives CDR1 SGDLS, CDR2 YYNGEE. Here the CDR3 reads CASSELDISYEQYF. The CDR3 DNA follows: TGTGCCAGCAGCGAATTAGACATTTCCTACGAGCAGTACTTC.

This clonotype was observed many times. The gene calls are TRBV12-3 or TRBV12-4 and TRBJ2-6, with D hard to call. Trimming shortened V by 6 bases and J by 3 bases, and 6 bases separated the two germline ends. The CDR3 contains 13 residues. The CDR3 coding sequence is TGTGCCAGCAGAGGTGATGGGGCCAACGTCCTGACTTTC. Translation gives CASRGDGANVLTF.

This clonotype was detected ten times or more. The V gene is TRBV7-2, the J gene TRBJ1-5; D call uncertain. The length of the CDR3 is 15 residues. Germline-derived CDR1 and CDR2 are SGHTA and FQGNSA. V was trimmed by 1 base and J by 2 bases, leaving 9 bases between them. CDR3 sequence (DNA): TGTGCCAGCAGCTTAGAGCAGGCCCGCAATCAGCCCCAGCATTTT. Protein: CASSLEQARNQPQHF.

The V gene is TRBV28, the J gene TRBJ2-1, with TRBD2 matching 13 bases. This CDR3 spans 16 amino acids. Germline V gives CDR1 MDHEN, CDR2 SYDVKM. Germline trimming cut 8 bases from V and 1 base from J; bases unmatched to any gene: 5. CDR3 residues: CASYGTSGVSYNEQFF. CDR3 coding DNA: TGTGCCAGCTATGGGACTAGCGGGGTTTCCTACAATGAGCAGTTCTTC.

This clonotype was detected many times. CDR3 protein: CASSLRMGTGRGEQYF. Written as DNA, the CDR3 is TGTGCCAGCAGTTTACGTATGGGGACAGGTCGTGGCGAGCAGTACTTC. The gene calls are TRBV12-3 or TRBV12-4 and TRBJ2-7, with 8 bases that match TRBD1. The V segment lost 2 bases and the J segment 6 bases; nucleotides outside the gene matches: 12. The CDR3 totals 16 residues.